Listed below are T cell receptor beta chains from one sample, sequenced in a study of tumor and adjacent non-tumor tissue in lung cancer. One entry per CDR3 protein results from TCRdb running MiXCR on the multiplex PCR reads. The repertoire holds around 200,000 distinct CDR3 sequences, with about 71% as singletons. The specimen sequenced was lung tumor tissue. Receptor source: a man aged 55 to 70 with non-small cell lung cancer. The CDR3 runs from the conserved cysteine through the conserved F or W. D genes are given only for firm matches. Expanded clones get a size class; other rows say once, few or many, or leave the size out.

>TRBJ2-2|TRBV12-3/TRBV12-4|NA|NA
CASSLGGHVELFF
TGTGCCAGCAGTTTGGGGGGGCACGTGGAGCTGTTTTTT
>TRBJ2-1|TRBV11-2|NA|NA
CASSSTFYNEQLF
TGTGCCAGTAGCTCTACATTTTACAATGAGCAGCTCTTC
>TRBJ2-3|TRBV29-1|NA|NA
CSIWEADTQYF
TGCAGCATTTGGGAGGCAGATACACAGTATTTT
>TRBJ2-3|TRBV20-1|NA|NA
CSARDDLLTDTQYF
TGCAGTGCTAGAGACGACTTATTGACAGATACGCAGTATTTT
>TRBJ2-2|TRBV24-1|NA|NA
CATSDPTGAYTGELFF
TGTGCCACCAGTGATCCAACAGGTGCCTACACCGGGGAGCTGTTTTTT
>TRBJ2-3|TRBV11-2|NA|NA
CASRPNTPDSQYF
TGTGCCAGCAGGCCTAACACTCCAGATTCGCAGTATTTT
>TRBJ2-5|TRBV6-5|once|NA
CASSYSWGVKETQYF
TGTGCCAGCAGTTACTCTTGGGGGGTGAAAGAGACCCAGTACTTC
>TRBJ1-1|TRBV6-2/TRBV6-3|NA|NA
CASSTVPITEAFF
TGTGCCAGCAGTACCGTCCCGATCACTGAAGCTTTCTTT
>TRBJ2-3|TRBV6-2/TRBV6-3|NA|NA
CANSSRAERDTQYF
TGTGCCAACAGTTCCCGGGCCGAAAGAGATACGCAGTATTTT
>TRBJ2-6|TRBV20-1|once|NA
CSTRDPRGTGANVLTF
TGCAGTACTAGAGACCCTAGGGGGACTGGGGCGAACGTCCTGACTTTC
>TRBJ2-7|TRBV6-5|NA|TRBD2
CASSLGTSGGAYEQHF
TGTGCCAGCAGTCTCGGGACTAGCGGGGGGGCCTACGAGCAGCACTTC
>TRBJ1-2|TRBV4-3|few|NA
CASSQDETATTGYGYTF
TGCGCCAGCAGCCAAGATGAGACGGCGACGACCGGTTATGGCTACACCTTC
>TRBJ2-5|TRBV11-2|once|TRBD2
CASSTTIAGPKETQYF
TGTGCCAGTAGCACCACAATAGCGGGGCCAAAGGAGACCCAGTACTTC
>TRBJ2-3|TRBV20-1|once|TRBD2
CCARSASGTDTQYF
TGCTGTGCCCGCTCGGCTAGCGGCACGGATACGCAGTATTTT
>TRBJ2-3|TRBV12-3/TRBV12-4|NA|NA
CASSNWRVVTDTQYF
TGTGCCAGCTCGAATTGGAGGGTTGTGACAGATACGCAGTATTTT
>TRBJ2-7|TRBV5-6|NA|NA
CASSRGRITYEQYF
TGTGCCAGCAGCCGTGGACGGATTACCTACGAGCAGTACTTC
>TRBJ2-5|TRBV29-1|many|TRBD1
CSVEGGTGRKTQYF
TGCAGCGTTGAAGGGGGGACAGGGCGGAAGACCCAGTACTTC
>TRBJ1-6|TRBV28|NA|NA
CASNLVLTGWYNSHLHF
TGTGCCAGCAATCTTGTCCTGACAGGCTGGTATAATTCACACCTCCACTTT
>TRBJ2-5|TRBV29-1|many|TRBD2
CSVAGTSGGFQETQYF
TGCAGCGTTGCCGGGACTAGCGGGGGGTTCCAAGAGACCCAGTACTTC
>TRBJ2-7|TRBV7-9|few|TRBD2
CASSFLAGGYEQYF
TGTGCCAGCAGCTTCTTAGCGGGGGGATACGAGCAGTACTTC
>TRBJ2-1|TRBV11-3|NA|TRBD1
CASKRDRGSSYNEQFF
TGTGCCAGCAAGCGAGACAGGGGTTCGAGCTACAATGAGCAGTTCTTC
>TRBJ2-4|TRBV20-1|NA|NA
CSAPRSGENIQYF
TGCAGTGCCCCCAGGTCCGGCGAAAACATTCAGTACTTC